This is a list of T cell receptor beta chains from one sample in a study of T-cell reconstitution after alpha-beta-depleted transplantation in children. One entry per CDR3 protein results from TCRdb running MiXCR on the PCR reads. The sample lists under 450,000 distinct CDR3 sequences, roughly 16% seen once, with 29% in the top ten. The starting material was PBMCs, mostly from graft donor cells, obtained 360 days after TCRalphabeta/CD19-depleted stem cell transplant. Source of these receptors: a boy younger than two who had a stem cell transplant for Wiskott-Aldrich syndrome, so the T cells may come from the graft donor. Each CDR3 is given with its conserved first and last residue. The D gene is left open where the match is weak. Not every row has a clone size; where given, it reads once, few, many or a size class.

CDR3 protein | CDR3 DNA | D gene | J gene | clone size | V gene
CASSLRWDSAETQYF | TGTGCCAGCAGCCTGCGGTGGGACTCCGCGGAGACCCAGTACTTC | - | TRBJ2-5 | - | TRBV7-2
CSARENFVETQYF | TGCAGTGCTAGAGAAAATTTCGTTGAGACCCAGTACTTC | - | TRBJ2-5 | - | TRBV20-1
CATTVTSGVYNEQFF | TGTGCCACCACCGTTACTAGCGGAGTTTACAATGAGCAGTTCTTC | TRBD2 | TRBJ2-1 | few | TRBV12-3/TRBV12-4
CASSGPGSYNEQFF | TGTGCCAGCAGTGGCCCGGGATCCTACAATGAGCAGTTCTTC | - | TRBJ2-1 | - | TRBV2
CASSEGQTYEQYF | TGCGCCAGCAGCGAAGGACAAACCTACGAGCAGTACTTC | - | TRBJ2-7 | many | TRBV4-3
CASSETSNTEAFF | TGTGCCAGCAGTGAAACATCGAACACTGAAGCTTTCTTT | - | TRBJ1-1 | - | TRBV2
CASSQARANEQFF | TGTGCCAGCAGCCAAGCTCGAGCCAATGAGCAGTTCTTC | - | TRBJ2-1 | - | TRBV3-1
CASSQWGAPTGELFF | TGTGCCAGCTCCCAATGGGGGGCCCCTACCGGGGAGCTGTTTTTT | - | TRBJ2-2 | - | TRBV6-2/TRBV6-3
CAIRPESDTQYF | TGTGCCATCAGGCCCGAGTCAGATACGCAGTATTTT | - | TRBJ2-3 | few | TRBV10-3
CASSYSWLAGVTGELFF | TGTGCCAGCAGTTACTCCTGGCTAGCGGGAGTTACCGGGGAGCTGTTTTTT | TRBD2 | TRBJ2-2 | few | TRBV6-5
CASIYTETQYF | TGTGCCAGCATCTATACAGAGACCCAGTACTTC | - | TRBJ2-5 | - | TRBV11-2
CASSFYSWGLAYEQYF | TGTGCCAGCAGCTTTTATAGTTGGGGACTAGCATACGAGCAGTACTTC | TRBD2 | TRBJ2-7 | - | TRBV28
CASSPYSNYGYTF | TGTGCCAGCAGTCCTTATTCTAACTATGGCTACACCTTC | - | TRBJ1-2 | few | TRBV28
CASSPRRLAGAFTDTQYF | TGTGCCAGCAGTCCGCGTCGACTAGCGGGGGCCTTCACAGATACGCAGTATTTT | TRBD2 | TRBJ2-3 | - | TRBV27
CASSTPRGSYNEQFF | TGTGCCAGTAGTACTCCCAGGGGCTCCTACAATGAGCAGTTCTTC | - | TRBJ2-1 | - | TRBV19
CASSQGTSGFSYEQYF | TGCGCCAGCAGCCAAGGGACTAGCGGGTTCTCCTACGAGCAGTACTTC | TRBD2 | TRBJ2-7 | - | TRBV4-1
CSACRQTATIQYF | TGCAGTGCTTGCCGACAGACAGCAACCATTCAGTACTTC | - | TRBJ2-4 | - | TRBV20-1
CASSQGYGSLAKNIQYF | TGTGCCAGCAGCCAAGGTTATGGGTCCTTGGCCAAAAACATTCAGTACTTC | - | TRBJ2-4 | few | TRBV3-1